The 17 T cell receptor beta chains given below trace back to one sample, sequenced in a study of tumor-infiltrating lymphocytes in localized non-small cell lung cancer. Using immunoSEQ multiplex PCR, the repertoire was profiled, and TCRdb retains in-frame clones only, with some absent. In the table there are more than 20,000 clones, just under 75% of which are singletons. The material sequenced was lung tumor tissue. Receptor source: a human donor with non-small cell lung cancer.

The chain is built from TRBV5-1 and TRBJ2-5, with TRBD2 matching 7 bases. Germline trimming cut 1 base from V and 3 bases from J; bases unmatched to any gene: 6. The germline CDR1 and CDR2 sequences are SGHRS and YFSETQ. The CDR3 runs to 15 residues. The CDR3 spells CASSLSRGREETQYF. The CDR3 DNA is TGCGCCAGCAGCTTGTCGCGGGGGAGAGAAGAGACCCAGTACTTC.

The chain couples TRBV10-3 to TRBJ1-1; perhaps TRBD1 as D (5 bases). Germline V lookup: CDR1 ENHRY, CDR2 SYGVKD. Trimming stripped 1 base from V and 5 bases from J, with 8 bases between. CDR3 length: 13 amino acids. The DNA of the CDR3 is TGTGCCATCAGTGAGTTGGGGGATACTGAAGCTTTCTTT. Translation gives CAISELGDTEAFF.

V and J are TRBV2 and TRBJ1-2, with TRBD1 matching over 9 bases. The ends lost 2 bases at V and 4 bases at J; junction bases unmatched: 8. The CDR3 is made up of 16 amino acids. Per germline, CDR1 SNHLY and CDR2 FYNNEI. The chain's CDR3 is CASSEPIDRGGYGYTF. The CDR3 DNA reads as TGTGCCAGCAGTGAACCTATAGACAGGGGGGGCTATGGCTACACCTTC.

This chain connects TRBV29-1 to TRBJ1-2; 7 positions match TRBD1. This CDR3 comprises 13 residues. Germline V gives CDR1 SQVTM, CDR2 ANQGSEA. V lost 0 bases to trimming and J lost 4 bases; unmatched junction nucleotides: 2. CDR3 sequence: CSVEEQGVYGYTF. As DNA, the CDR3 is TGCAGCGTTGAAGAGCAGGGGGTCTATGGCTACACCTTC. The whole variable domain, filled in from reference TRBV29-1 and TRBJ1-2, reads SAVISQKPSRDICQRGTSLTIQCQVDSQVTMMFWYRQQPGQSLTLIATANQGSEATYESGFVIDKFPISRPNLTFSTLTVSNMSPEDSSIYLCSVEEQGVYGYTFGSGTRLTVV.

DNA of the CDR3: TGTGCCAGCAGCACCGGGACCCCCTTCGGCAATGAGCAGTTCTTC. This sequence encodes CASSTGTPFGNEQFF. The chain uses TRBV11-1 and TRBJ2-1; D is possibly TRBD1 or TRBD2 (5 bases each). V gave up 5 bases and J gave up 6 bases, with 17 bases separating them. The germline V gene encodes CDR1 SGHAT and CDR2 FQDESV (reference sequence). This CDR3 region has 15 residues.

V usage is TRBV6-6 and J usage is TRBJ2-6, with D uncertain. The CDR3 spans 14 residues. Trimming shortened V by 8 bases and J by 1 base, and 9 bases separated the two germline ends. CDR1 is MNHNY and CDR2 is SVGAGI in the germline V gene (reference sequence). The CDR3 DNA is TGTGCCAGCCTACCCAAGTCTGGGGCCAACGTCCTGACTTTC. Its protein is CASLPKSGANVLTF.

This clone occurred a few times. The V and J genes are TRBV7-3 and TRBJ1-6, with a possible D match to TRBD1 (6 bases). Deletions cut 7 bases from V and 11 bases from J, with 27 bases between. Germline values: CDR1 SGHTA, CDR2 FQGTGA. CDR3 length: 17 residues. The CDR3 DNA is TGTGCCAGCAAAGATCCCGGGGAGGGGTTAAAGGGGGCACCCCTCCACTTT. It is translated as CASKDPGEGLKGAPLHF. Supplemented by reference TRBV7-3 and TRBJ1-6, the full variable domain reads GAGVSQTPSNKVTEKGKYVELRCDPISGHTALYWYRQSLGQGPEFLIYFQGTGAADDSGLPNDRFFAVRPEGSVSTLKIQRTERGDSAVYLCASKDPGEGLKGAPLHFGNGTRLTVT.

The chain carries TRBV10-3 and TRBJ2-2; maybe TRBD1 (5 bases). Germline CDR1 ENHRY, CDR2 SYGVKD. The CDR3 length is 14 residues. The V end lost 6 bases, the J end lost 3 bases, and 11 bases lay between the germline ends. As DNA, the CDR3 is TGTGCCATCAGAGGGGTTTCGGACACCGGGGAGCTGTTTTTT. Its translation: CAIRGVSDTGELFF.

The chain combines TRBV6-1 with TRBJ1-6; perhaps TRBD1 as D (5 bases). The germline CDR1 and CDR2 sequences are MNHNS and SASEGT. This CDR3 has 15 residues. The V gene lost 7 bases and the J gene lost 5 bases, with 15 bases spanning the gap. CDR3 DNA: TGTGCCAGCACCCAACAGGATTTCAATAATTCACCCCTCCACTTT. It yields the protein CASTQQDFNNSPLHF.

The gene calls are TRBV19 and TRBJ1-2; 8 bases map to TRBD1. In germline, CDR1 is LNHDA, CDR2 SQIVND (reference sequence). The CDR3 is made up of 14 amino acids. V was pared by 6 bases and J by 0 bases, with 3 bases of the junction left unmatched. The CDR3 DNA follows: TGTGCCAGTAGGACAGGGGAACCTAACTATGGCTACACCTTC. Translating it yields CASRTGEPNYGYTF.

The J gene is TRBJ2-3, the V gene TRBV29-1, with a possible D match to TRBD2 (6 bases). The ends were cut back, 7 bases at V and 4 bases at J, with 12 bases in the middle. The germline CDR1 and CDR2 sequences are SQVTM and ANQGSEA. The length of the CDR3 is 12 residues. CDR3 bases: TGCAGCGGAGATGGAGGGTCAGATACGCAGTATTTT. Translation: CSGDGGSDTQYF.

This clone was detected only a few times. Other DNA variants within this sample encode the same CDR3. The V and J genes are TRBV5-1 and TRBJ1-1; TRBD1 is a possible D gene (6 bases). Germline V gene sequence: CDR1 SGHRS, CDR2 YFSETQ. The CDR3 has 14 residues. V was pared by 2 bases and J by 1 base, with 9 bases between. The DNA for the CDR3 is TGCGCCAGCAGCTTTTGGACAGAGAACACTGAAGCTTTCTTT. Translated: CASSFWTENTEAFF. Together with reference TRBV5-1 and TRBJ1-1, the CDR3 gives the full variable domain: KAGVTQTPRYLIKTRGQQVTLSCSPISGHRSVSWYQQTPGQGLQFLFEYFSETQRNKGNFPGRFSGRQFSNSRSEMNVSTLELGDSALYLCASSFWTENTEAFFGQGTRLTVV.

This clone came up a few times. V usage is TRBV19 and J usage is TRBJ2-2; 7 bases match TRBD1. Germline lookup yields CDR1 LNHDA and CDR2 SQIVND (reference sequence). The V and J ends lost 3 bases and 1 base, in that order; junction bases with no gene match: 8. The CDR3 totals 17 residues. The CDR3 coding sequence is TGTGCCAGTAGTATTTTGGCGGCAGGGGGGAACACCGGGGAGCTGTTTTTT. Its translation: CASSILAAGGNTGELFF.

As DNA, the CDR3 is TGTGCCAGCAGCTTAGGGACAGGGGGCGCAGGCCTGGGGGACTATGGCTACACCTTC. Protein product: CASSLGTGGAGLGDYGYTF. The chain employs TRBV5-6 and TRBJ1-2, with 12 bases that match TRBD1. The junction had 14 bases not matched to a gene; V was cut back by 2 bases and J by 3 bases. The CDR3 contains 19 residues. Looked up from germline, CDR1 is SGHDT and CDR2 is YYEEEE.

This clone was counted a few times. V gene TRBV10-2 combines with J gene TRBJ1-6, with TRBD1 as a possible D gene (5 bases). From germline, CDR1 is WSHSY and CDR2 SAAADI. The CDR3 runs 12 residues. The V gene lost 9 bases and the J gene lost 10 bases, with 13 bases spanning the gap. The CDR3 sequence: CASQDQGSPLHF. CDR3 DNA sequence: TGCGCCAGTCAGGACCAGGGCTCACCCCTCCACTTT.

The V call is TRBV5-1, the J call TRBJ2-5; possible D gene TRBD1, 6 bases. The V end lost 3 bases, the J end lost 5 bases, and 17 bases lay between the germline ends. CDR3 size: 15 residues. Germline CDR1 SGHRS, CDR2 YFSETQ. In DNA, the CDR3 is TGCGCCAGCAGCTGGCTGTCGGGCAGGGGCGAGACCCAGTACTTC. Translated: CASSWLSGRGETQYF. Drawing the rest from reference TRBV5-1 and TRBJ2-5, the complete variable domain is KAGVTQTPRYLIKTRGQQVTLSCSPISGHRSVSWYQQTPGQGLQFLFEYFSETQRNKGNFPGRFSGRQFSNSRSEMNVSTLELGDSALYLCASSWLSGRGETQYFGPGTRLLVL.

The genes are TRBV5-4 and TRBJ2-7; 13 bases agree with TRBD2. CDR1 and CDR2 (germline): SGHNT, YYREEE (reference sequence). The CDR3 sequence is 15 residues long. The junction had 5 bases not matched to a gene; V was cut back by 4 bases and J by 4 bases. The CDR3 loop reads CASSRPGLAGYEQYF. The CDR3 DNA reads TGTGCCAGCAGCCGTCCGGGACTAGCGGGGTACGAGCAGTACTTC.